This TCR beta chain is drawn from a study of shared clonotypes between healthy human individuals. Germline V lookup: CDR1 SGHRS, CDR2 YFSETQ. Germline trimming cut 5 bases from V and 7 bases from J; bases unmatched to any gene: 11. The CDR3 consists of 16 residues. The authors distributed each subset's genomic DNA evenly over several immunoSEQ plates. Generated by immunoSEQ multiplex PCR, the TCRdb table keeps only in-frame clones and is missing some. The sample has approximately 640,000 clones; 72% are singletons. Notes on the study in general: The rarefaction results pointed to incomplete sorted-subset sequencing despite large depth. Larger estimated richness was generally recorded for naive subsets relative to memory subsets.

As concerns this clone: Its antigen remains unknown.

The sample comprised memory CD4+ T cells sorted from blood. The subset here: CD45RA-negative fraction. The chain couples TRBV5-1 to TRBJ2-1; 11 bases align to TRBD2. This clonotype was sampled from a woman aged 25 to 39 in good health. CDR3 DNA: TGCGCCAGCAGTCCCATAGCGGGAGGGCCACGGAATGAGCAGTTCTTC. It translates to CASSPIAGGPRNEQFF.